This TCR beta chain stems from a study of T cells in Graves' hyperthyroidism and ophthalmopathy. Researchers amplified the TCR beta CDR3 regions from RNA transcripts. TCR CDR3 underwent first-round RT-PCR with the HTBI primer set. TCRdb redid the calling of the multiplex PCR reads with MiXCR, one entry per CDR3 protein. The sample lists a few hundred thousand distinct CDR3 sequences; about 18% were seen once. This clonotype was picked up many times. The antigen remains undetermined. CDR3 length: 15 amino acids. V gave up 0 bases and J gave up 1 base, with 11 bases separating them. The germline CDR1 and CDR2 sequences are SGHRS and YFSETQ. With duration under 3 months, ophthalmopathy was active: Clinical Activity Score at least 3, NOSPECS at least 4. Diagnostic decisions used clinical symptoms, serum thyroxine and TRAb, thyroid ultrasound and orbital computed tomography. The authors obtained PBMCs from 7.5 to 10 ml of fresh peripheral blood.

General study findings and limits: The model foresaw ophthalmopathy a median around 6 months prior to onset.

This chain links TRBV5-1 with TRBJ2-7; D unclear. The clonotype comes from a man younger than 35 with Graves' ophthalmopathy. The sample was blood. The DNA for the CDR3 is TGCGCCAGCAGCTTGGATCTAGGTTCGTCCTACGAGCAGTACTTC. This sequence encodes CASSLDLGSSYEQYF.